The 11 T cell receptor beta chains given below trace back to one sample, sequenced in a study of blood T cell repertoires in COVID-19. Data came from immunoSEQ multiplex PCR; TCRdb stores just in-frame clones and leaves some out. Of approximately 46,000 clones detected, around 86% appear once; the ten largest clones hold roughly 14%. The sample was peripheral blood. The source is a human donor in a cohort sampled during active COVID-19.

J is TRBJ1-2 and V is TRBV6-5; perhaps TRBD1 as D (6 bases). The CDR3 has 14 residues. CDR1 and CDR2 from the germline V gene are MNHEY and SVGAGI. Deletions cut 6 bases from V and 2 bases from J, with 13 bases between. The CDR3 DNA reads TGTGCCAGCAGCCGGACAGAAGAAAACTATGGCTACACCTTC. Amino acids: CASSRTEENYGYTF.

V and J are TRBV18 and TRBJ2-5; the match to TRBD1 covers 8 bases. CDR3 length: 14 residues. Germline CDR1 KGHSH, CDR2 LQKENI. Trimming at V came to 6 bases and at J to 4 bases, leaving 7 bases not matched to a gene. In nucleotides, the CDR3 is TGTGCCAGCTCGCAGGGGGCTACGGGAGAGACCCAGTACTTC. This sequence encodes CASSQGATGETQYF.

The CDR3 coding sequence is TGTGCCATCAGTGAGGGCCCCTATGGCTACACCTTC. Protein sequence: CAISEGPYGYTF. The rearrangement joins TRBV10-3 to TRBJ1-2; unclear D gene. Per the germline V gene, CDR1 is ENHRY and CDR2 is SYGVKD. Trimming removed 2 bases at V and 4 bases at J, with 5 bases between. The CDR3 runs 12 residues.

The rearrangement links TRBV5-1 to TRBJ1-4; D unresolved. Trimming stripped 4 bases from V and 5 bases from J, with 12 bases between. The germline V gene has CDR1 SGHRS and CDR2 YFSETQ. There are 14 residues in the CDR3. This CDR3 is CASSPGAENEKLFF. The CDR3 DNA sequence: TGCGCCAGCAGCCCCGGAGCGGAAAATGAAAAACTGTTTTTT. Drawing the rest from reference TRBV5-1 and TRBJ1-4, the complete variable domain is KAGVTQTPRYLIKTRGQQVTLSCSPISGHRSVSWYQQTPGQGLQFLFEYFSETQRNKGNFPGRFSGRQFSNSRSEMNVSTLELGDSALYLCASSPGAENEKLFFGSGTQLSVL.

This clone was counted a single time. The V gene is TRBV14, the J gene TRBJ2-1; D uncertain. Germline CDR1 is SGHDN and CDR2 is FVKESK. This CDR3 comprises 15 residues. V lost 1 base to trimming and J lost 1 base, with 8 bases between them. As DNA, the CDR3 is TGTGCCAGCAGCCAAGCATTCGGGTCCTACAATGAGCAGTTCTTC. It codes for CASSQAFGSYNEQFF.

The chain links TRBV18 to TRBJ2-7; TRBD2 matches at 7 bases. CDR1 is KGHSH and CDR2 is LQKENI in the germline V gene. Trimming took 3 bases from V and 4 from J; bases not matched to a gene: 18. CDR3 length: 18 amino acids. The CDR3 loop reads CASSPAGGGGWFGYEQYF. DNA for the CDR3: TGTGCCAGCTCACCTGCCGGCGGGGGAGGTTGGTTTGGTTACGAGCAGTACTTC.

The V call is TRBV7-2, the J call TRBJ2-7; TRBD2 aligns across 11 bases. The length of the CDR3 is 15 residues. Germline CDR1 SGHTA, CDR2 FQGNSA. The V gene end was trimmed by 5 bases and the J gene end by 3 bases; junction bases not matched to a gene: 6. CDR3 bases: TGTGCCAGCAGCCCGGGACTAGCGGAGTTCTACGAGCAGTACTTC. It is translated as CASSPGLAEFYEQYF.

The chain links TRBV18 to TRBJ2-3; TRBD1 is a possible D gene (6 bases). This CDR3 is 14 amino acids long. Trimming removed 1 base from V and 1 base from J, with 6 bases in between. In germline, CDR1 is KGHSH, CDR2 LQKENI. CDR3 nucleotides: TGTGCCAGCTCACCACAGGGGGGCACAGATACGCAGTATTTT. Protein: CASSPQGGTDTQYF.

This rearrangement joins TRBV10-3 to TRBJ2-7, with D unresolved. The CDR3 is 13 residues long. V lost 3 bases and J 3 bases, leaving 9 bases between the germline ends. Looked up from germline, CDR1 is ENHRY and CDR2 is SYGVKD. The CDR3 region has the DNA TGTGCCATCAGTGATTCAGTCAACTACGAGCAGTACTTC. As protein: CAISDSVNYEQYF.

This clone was picked up a small number of times. The chain combines TRBV6-5 with TRBJ1-5, with 7 bases matching TRBD1. J gave up 5 bases and V 2 bases, and 3 bases lay outside the gene matches. CDR3 length: 14 residues. CDR1 is MNHEY and CDR2 is SVGAGI in the germline V gene. CDR3 DNA: TGTGCCAGCAGTTACACAGGGGCGGATCAGCCCCAGCATTTT. Translated, it gives CASSYTGADQPQHF.

CDR3 bases: TGTGCCAGCAGTTTCTCCGGGACTATCGTTAAAGAGACCCAGTACTTC. Protein sequence: CASSFSGTIVKETQYF. The V gene is TRBV28, the J gene TRBJ2-5, with 7 nucleotides matching TRBD2. This CDR3 is built from 16 residues. After removal of 3 bases from V and 3 bases from J, the junction contained 10 bases not matched to a gene. Germline CDR1 reads MDHEN; CDR2 reads SYDVKM.